Each of the 23 T cell receptor beta chains below was sequenced from the same sample in a study of cytomegalovirus exposure and HLA in healthy donors. Profiled with immunoSEQ multiplex PCR; TCRdb holds only in-frame clones, not every one. There are 78,000 or so clones in the sample; almost 97% occur only once, and approximately 1.5% lies in the top ten. Sequencing input: PBMCs. The receptor set was obtained from a man in his late teens or twenties in good health and CMV-seropositive.

The chain recombines TRBV7-9 with TRBJ1-1; D remains unclear. Trimming removed 2 bases at V and 3 bases at J, with 4 bases between. The CDR3 totals 12 residues. Germline CDR1 SEHNR, CDR2 FQNEAQ (reference sequence). The DNA of the CDR3 is TGTGCCAGCAGCTTAACAGACACTGAAGCTTTCTTT. This encodes CASSLTDTEAFF.

V gene TRBV5-4 combines with J gene TRBJ2-7; a weak D match, TRBD2 (5 bases). The germline V and J ends were trimmed by 0 bases and 2 bases, with 12 bases remaining between them. CDR3 length: 15 amino acids. Germline V CDR1 and CDR2: SGHNT, YYREEE (reference sequence). CDR3 amino acids: CASSLAVGAPYEQYF. CDR3 DNA sequence: TGTGCCAGCAGCTTGGCCGTGGGAGCGCCCTACGAGCAGTACTTC.

Written as DNA, the CDR3 is TGCGCCAGCAGCGCTCAAAAAGAGACCGGGGTGAATGAGCAGTTCTTC. It specifies CASSAQKETGVNEQFF. The J gene is TRBJ2-1, the V gene TRBV10-2; D possibly corresponds to TRBD2 (5 bases). Trimming left V 6 bases short and J 7 bases short, with 22 bases between. There are 16 residues in the CDR3. The germline CDR1 and CDR2 sequences are WSHSY and SAAADI.

In this sample, this clone turned up once. This rearrangement joins TRBV9 to TRBJ2-7; TRBD2 might be the D (6 bases). The germline V and J ends were trimmed by 0 bases and 5 bases, with 15 bases remaining between them. Per the germline V gene, CDR1 is SGDLS and CDR2 is YYNGEE. The CDR3 consists of 15 residues. CDR3 bases: TGTGCCAGCAGCGTAGGGACGGGAGAGAATAACGAGCAGTACTTC. It yields the protein CASSVGTGENNEQYF.

This chain connects TRBV6-5 to TRBJ1-5; possibly TRBD1 for D (6 bases). This CDR3 has 13 residues. V dropped 4 bases and J dropped 6 bases, with 10 bases sitting between them. The germline gives CDR1 MNHEY, CDR2 SVGAGI. The CDR3 nucleotides are TGTGCCAGCAGTTCTAACAGGGCTCAGCCCCAGCATTTT. Protein sequence: CASSSNRAQPQHF.

This chain joins TRBV28 and TRBJ1-2, with D possibly matching TRBD1 (6 bases). V was trimmed by 6 bases and J by 3 bases, leaving 14 bases between them. CDR1 is MDHEN, CDR2 SYDVKM, per germline. The CDR3 is 14 residues long. The CDR3 region is CASRDAGVYYGYTF. CDR3 bases: TGTGCCAGCAGGGACGCAGGGGTCTACTATGGCTACACCTTC.

Remarks on this clone: The same CDR3 can be traced to other DNA sequences in this sample. The chain employs TRBV15 and TRBJ1-1; 12 nucleotides agree with TRBD1. The CDR3 is 15 amino acids. The V segment lost 3 bases and the J segment 2 bases; nucleotides outside the gene matches: 1. The germline V gene encodes CDR1 LNHNV and CDR2 YYDKDF (reference sequence). The CDR3 reads CATSSGTGGNTEAFF. The CDR3 DNA follows: TGTGCCACCAGCAGTGGGACAGGGGGCAACACTGAAGCTTTCTTT. Full variable domain (missing parts from reference TRBV15 and TRBJ1-1): DAMVIQNPRYQVTQFGKPVTLSCSQTLNHNVMYWYQQKSSQAPKLLFHYYDKDFNNEADTPDNFQSRRPNTSFCFLDIRSPGLGDTAMYLCATSSGTGGNTEAFFGQGTRLTVV.

The rearrangement joins TRBV5-3 to TRBJ2-7, with 7 bases identical to TRBD2. TRBV5-3 is reported as an ORF; its role is uncertain. V was pared by 2 bases and J by 3 bases, with 17 bases of the junction left unmatched. The CDR3 consists of 18 residues. The CDR3, as DNA: TGTGCCAGAAGCTTCAAAAGGCCCGCGGGAGTGCAAAACTACGAGCAGTACTTC. Translation: CARSFKRPAGVQNYEQYF.

The chain links TRBV5-1 to TRBJ2-5; D unclear. Germline V CDR1 and CDR2: SGHRS, YFSETQ. This CDR3 region has 13 residues. Trimming removed 1 base at V and 5 bases at J, with 9 bases between. The CDR3 loop reads CASSLWAGETQYF. The CDR3 DNA reads as TGCGCCAGCAGCTTGTGGGCTGGGGAGACCCAGTACTTC.

The chain recombines TRBV6-5 with TRBJ2-7; D unclear. Germline CDR1 MNHEY, CDR2 SVGAGI. The CDR3 has 14 residues. V was clipped by 3 bases and J by 4 bases, with 13 bases between them. The CDR3 loop reads CASSYGRFNYEQYF. The CDR3 DNA is TGTGCCAGCAGTTATGGTCGGTTTAATTACGAGCAGTACTTC.

The chain employs TRBV27 and TRBJ2-5; 8 bases line up with TRBD2. This CDR3 spans 12 amino acids. Germline values: CDR1 MNHEY, CDR2 SMNVEV (reference sequence). The CDR3 reads CARGGLRETQYF. The CDR3 DNA reads as TGTGCACGGGGGGGGCTAAGAGAGACCCAGTACTTC.

The chain is built from TRBV6-1 and TRBJ2-2; 9 bases match TRBD1. V lost 3 bases to trimming and J lost 2 bases; unmatched junction nucleotides: 7. The CDR3 contains 17 residues. Germline CDR1 and CDR2: MNHNS and SASEGT. CDR3 coding DNA: TGTGCCAGCAGTGACCTAACGGGACAGGGCAACACCGGGGAGCTGTTTTTT. Translated, it gives CASSDLTGQGNTGELFF.

The chain employs TRBV4-2 and TRBJ2-1; the D gene is possibly TRBD2 (5 bases). The CDR3 totals 16 residues. Trimming pared 2 bases from V and 3 bases from J, leaving 14 bases between. The germline V gene encodes CDR1 LGHNA and CDR2 YNFKEQ. The CDR3 sequence: CASSQSLRVLYNEQFF. The CDR3 DNA sequence: TGTGCCAGCAGCCAATCTCTGAGGGTCCTCTACAATGAGCAGTTCTTC.

The chain combines TRBV21-1 with TRBJ2-2; the table assigns TRBD2, which was not confirmed against the DNA. TRBV21-1 is given as a pseudogene. This CDR3 has 15 residues. CDR3 residues: CASIRTYGGGGELFF. The CDR3, as DNA: TGTGCCAGCATACGGACGTACGGGGGTGGCGGGGAGCTGTTTTTT.

The chain links TRBV19 to TRBJ1-2; TRBD1 is a possible D gene (6 bases). From germline, CDR1 is LNHDA and CDR2 SQIVND (reference sequence). This CDR3 spans 16 amino acids. V was cut by 7 bases and J by 8 bases, with 26 bases left in between. This CDR3 reads CASTFGGGPVGGGYTF. CDR3 coding DNA: TGTGCCAGTACCTTCGGGGGGGGCCCCGTCGGTGGAGGCTACACCTTC.

The chain recombines TRBV27 with TRBJ1-1; weak D call: TRBD1 (6 bases). CDR3 size: 13 residues. V lost 4 bases to trimming and J lost 0 bases, with 6 bases between them. Germline V CDR1 and CDR2: MNHEY, SMNVEV (reference sequence). This CDR3 reads CASSSGVNTEAFF. The DNA for the CDR3 is TGTGCCAGCAGTTCAGGGGTGAACACTGAAGCTTTCTTT.

The V call is TRBV7-9, the J call TRBJ2-5; D is ambiguous. V was pared by 1 base and J by 1 base, with 7 bases between. CDR1 SEHNR and CDR2 FQNEAQ come from the germline V gene (reference sequence). The CDR3 spans 14 residues. CDR3 protein: CASSLGAFQETQYF. CDR3 DNA: TGTGCCAGCAGCTTAGGCGCGTTCCAAGAGACCCAGTACTTC.

V is TRBV11-2 and J is TRBJ2-7; D is possibly TRBD2 (6 bases). The CDR3 spans 15 residues. The germline gives CDR1 SGHAT, CDR2 FQNNGV. Trimming left V 0 bases short and J 2 bases short, with 11 bases between. The CDR3 is CASSLESGVTYEQYF. The CDR3, as DNA: TGTGCCAGCAGCTTAGAATCGGGGGTCACCTACGAGCAGTACTTC.

The gene calls are TRBV5-1 and TRBJ2-7, with D hard to call. CDR3 size: 14 residues. With 0 bases removed from V and 2 bases from J, the gap between germline ends came to 9 bases. Germline CDR1 is SGHRS and CDR2 is YFSETQ. The CDR3 nucleotides are TGCGCCAGCAGCTTGGAAACGACAACCTACGAGCAGTACTTC. Its protein product is CASSLETTTYEQYF. Using reference TRBV5-1 and TRBJ2-7 for the parts outside the CDR3, the full variable domain is KAGVTQTPRYLIKTRGQQVTLSCSPISGHRSVSWYQQTPGQGLQFLFEYFSETQRNKGNFPGRFSGRQFSNSRSEMNVSTLELGDSALYLCASSLETTTYEQYFGPGTRLTVT.

This chain connects TRBV7-9 to TRBJ2-1; TRBD2 matches at 8 bases. V shed 5 bases, J shed 5 bases, and the junction held 8 bases outside the gene matches. The CDR3 is made up of 15 amino acids. Germline CDR1 is SEHNR and CDR2 is FQNEAQ (reference sequence). In DNA, the CDR3 is TGTGCCAGCAGCGCTCGGGAGGGCGGGGACAATGAGCAGTTCTTC. Protein: CASSAREGGDNEQFF.

This chain links TRBV18 with TRBJ1-5; 8 nucleotides agree with TRBD1. Germline CDR1 and CDR2: KGHSH and LQKENI. The CDR3 spans 13 residues. The ends lost 3 bases at V and 5 bases at J; junction bases unmatched: 0. The CDR3 sequence: CASSPGQDQPQHF. The CDR3 coding sequence is TGTGCCAGCTCACCGGGACAGGATCAGCCCCAGCATTTT.

V usage is TRBV28 and J usage is TRBJ1-2, with TRBD1 matching over 9 bases. Unmatched junction bases numbered 3, after V lost 9 bases and J lost 4 bases. This CDR3 has 12 residues. Germline V CDR1 and CDR2: MDHEN, SYDVKM. The CDR3 nucleotides read TGTGCCAGTTCACAGGGGGCCTATGGCTACACCTTC. This encodes CASSQGAYGYTF.

The rearrangement joins TRBV7-2 to TRBJ2-7, with a possible D match to TRBD1 (6 bases). CDR3 length equals 15 residues. Germline V gives CDR1 SGHTA, CDR2 FQGNSA. Trimming left V 2 bases short and J 6 bases short, with 17 bases between. This chain's CDR3 is CASSLLPGQGGEQYF. CDR3 bases: TGTGCCAGCAGCTTACTGCCGGGACAAGGCGGCGAGCAGTACTTC.